Listed here are 9 T cell receptor beta chains from one sample, sequenced in a study of technical replicates of blood from several donors. Sequencing was performed with immunoSEQ multiplex PCR; in TCRdb, only in-frame clones are kept and a portion is missing. The sample carries around 80,000 clones, around 96% recorded once. The sample consisted of T cells isolated from PBMCs. Receptor source: a human donor in good health.

V and J are TRBV5-4 and TRBJ2-3; 11 positions agree with TRBD2. V was clipped by 7 bases and J by 4 bases; unmatched bases: 20. Germline V gives CDR1 SGHNT, CDR2 YYREEE (reference sequence). The CDR3 runs 19 residues. The CDR3, as DNA: TGTGCCAGCCCGGGGGTTGCCGGGACTAGCGGAATCGCGGCAGATACGCAGTATTTT. This encodes CASPGVAGTSGIAADTQYF.

The rearrangement links TRBV6-5 to TRBJ1-1; TRBD1 agrees at 8 bases. The V gene's germline CDR1 is MNHEY and CDR2 SVGAGI. V gave up 7 bases and J gave up 6 bases; unmatched junction bases: 4. This CDR3 spans 12 amino acids. This CDR3 reads CASIGQGAEAFF. The CDR3 DNA follows: TGTGCCAGCATTGGACAGGGCGCTGAAGCTTTCTTT.

The CDR3 DNA follows: TGCGCCAGCAGCTTGGCGGGAGGGCCGTCCTACAATGAGCAGTTCTTC. Translation: CASSLAGGPSYNEQFF. The genes are TRBV5-1 and TRBJ2-1; 8 bases align to TRBD2. J was trimmed by 1 base and V by 0 bases; bases with no gene match: 3. Germline V gene data show CDR1 as SGHRS and CDR2 as YFSETQ. The CDR3 spans 16 residues.

The chain is built from TRBV14 and TRBJ2-2; a possible D gene is TRBD2 (5 bases). The CDR3 runs to 15 residues. The V end lost 1 base, the J end lost 1 base, and 7 bases lay between the germline ends. Germline CDR1 SGHDN, CDR2 FVKESK. For the CDR3, the DNA is TGTGCCAGCAGCCAAGGGAGGTGGAACACCGGGGAGCTGTTTTTT. Amino acid sequence: CASSQGRWNTGELFF.

V usage is TRBV6-6 and J usage is TRBJ2-1; D is uncertain. Between the trimmed V and J ends, which lost 3 bases and 0 bases, there was a span of 9 bases. Per the germline V gene, CDR1 is MNHNY and CDR2 is SVGAGI (reference sequence). The CDR3 extends over 15 amino acids. The DNA for the CDR3 is TGTGCCAGCAGTTATCTGCACATCTCCTACAATGAGCAGTTCTTC. Translation: CASSYLHISYNEQFF.

This rearrangement joins TRBV7-9 to TRBJ2-1; 10 bases are shared with TRBD2. Germline loops: CDR1 SEHNR, CDR2 FQNEAQ (reference sequence). Trimming took 5 bases from V and 3 from J; bases not matched to a gene: 4. CDR3 length equals 15 residues. The CDR3 coding sequence is TGTGCCAGCAGCCTAGGACTAGCGGACTACAATGAGCAGTTCTTC. The encoded protein is CASSLGLADYNEQFF.

The genes are TRBV7-2 and TRBJ2-3; 15 bases match TRBD2. This CDR3 region has 16 residues. Germline loops: CDR1 SGHTA, CDR2 FQGNSA. V shed 5 bases, J shed 2 bases, and the junction held 2 bases outside the gene matches. CDR3 nucleotide sequence: TGTGCCAGCAGCGGACTAGCGGGAGGGGCCACAGATACGCAGTATTTT. This sequence encodes CASSGLAGGATDTQYF.

This sequence joins TRBV11-2 and TRBJ2-1, with TRBD2 matching 11 bases. Germline V gene lookup returns CDR1 SGHAT and CDR2 FQNNGV. The J segment lost 4 bases and the V segment lost 2 bases, leaving 7 bases of the junction unmatched. The CDR3 totals 17 residues. This chain's CDR3 is CASSLPGLAAPYNEQFF. CDR3 nucleotide sequence: TGTGCCAGCAGCTTACCGGGACTAGCGGCGCCTTACAATGAGCAGTTCTTC.

The chain couples TRBV6-1 to TRBJ2-7; D ambiguous. CDR1 and CDR2 from the germline V gene are MNHNS and SASEGT. V lost 7 bases and J lost 4, with 11 bases in between. This CDR3 spans 12 amino acids. The CDR3 nucleotides are TGTGCCAGCACAGGCTTAGTTTACGAGCAGTACTTC. It specifies CASTGLVYEQYF.